These 15 T cell receptor beta chains were all obtained from the same sample, sequenced in a study of T cell repertoires in cytomegalovirus infection. TCRdb redid the calling of the reads with MiXCR, one entry per CDR3 protein. The data hold some 270,000 distinct CDR3 sequences, with under 25% observed a single time. No antigen has been assigned to these receptors. This specimen was cultured PBMCs, taken from culture after CMV antigen stimulation. All receptors derive from a human donor in good health (CMV status not recorded). Some clones in this sample may be carry-over from other donors' samples.

This clonotype was detected only once. The CDR3 nucleotides read TGCAGCGTTGATCCTAGCGCAGGGACCCAGTACTTC. Encoded protein: CSVDPSAGTQYF. This rearrangement joins TRBV29-1 to TRBJ2-5, with D perhaps TRBD2 (6 bases). The CDR3 sequence is 12 residues long. Trimming shortened V by 3 bases and J by 7 bases, and 12 bases separated the two germline ends. CDR1 is SQVTM, CDR2 ANQGSEA, per germline.

This clonotype was seen more than once but under ten times. This sequence joins TRBV30 and TRBJ2-2; D remains unclear. Germline CDR1 GTSNPN, CDR2 SVGIG (reference sequence). The CDR3 is 15 residues long. The V and J ends lost 2 bases and 2 bases respectively, with 12 bases between them. This CDR3 is CAWSPSWINTGELFF. CDR3 coding DNA: TGTGCCTGGAGTCCTTCATGGATCAACACCGGGGAGCTGTTTTTT. Complete variable domain (other parts from reference TRBV30 and TRBJ2-2): SQTIHQWPATLVQPVGSPLSLECTVEGTSNPNLYWYRQAAGRGLQLLFYSVGIGQISSEVPQNLSASRPQDRQFILSSKKLLLSDSGFYLCAWSPSWINTGELFFGEGSRLTVL.

This clonotype was found a few times. The genes are TRBV12-3 or TRBV12-4 and TRBJ2-2; D possibly corresponds to TRBD2 (6 bases). This CDR3 has 14 amino acids. The V and J ends lost 6 bases and 2 bases respectively, with 10 bases between them. Here the CDR3 reads CASRQTRNTGELFF. The CDR3 DNA reads TGTGCCAGCAGACAGACTAGAAACACCGGGGAGCTGTTTTTT.

This chain uses TRBV7-6 with TRBJ2-1, with 12 positions matching TRBD2. The CDR3 contains 19 residues. Unmatched junction bases numbered 14, after V lost 8 bases and J lost 0 bases. Germline V gene data show CDR1 as SGHVS and CDR2 as FNYEAQ. The CDR3 spells CASGIRLAGDRSSYNEQFF. The CDR3, as DNA: TGTGCCAGCGGCATACGACTAGCGGGAGACCGCAGCTCCTACAATGAGCAGTTCTTC.

The chain uses TRBV10-3 and TRBJ1-1; D is perhaps TRBD1 (5 bases). The CDR3 sequence is 12 residues long. Per the germline V gene, CDR1 is ENHRY and CDR2 is SYGVKD. The germline V and J ends were trimmed by 6 bases and 5 bases, with 10 bases remaining between them. CDR3 nucleotides: TGTGCCATCAGGCCTCGGGGGACTGAAGCTTTCTTT. Translation gives CAIRPRGTEAFF.

V gene TRBV7-9 combines with J gene TRBJ2-7; D may correspond to TRBD1 or TRBD2 (7 bases each). The germline V and J ends were trimmed by 4 bases and 6 bases, with 22 bases remaining between them. There are 16 residues in the CDR3. The germline V gene has CDR1 SEHNR and CDR2 FQNEAQ (reference sequence). DNA of the CDR3: TGTGCCAGCAGCTCCTACTTCCTTGACAGGGAGGGCGAGCAGTACTTC. As protein: CASSSYFLDREGEQYF.

V usage is TRBV10-3 and J usage is TRBJ1-2; TRBD1 matches 7 bases. The germline V gene encodes CDR1 ENHRY and CDR2 SYGVKD. The CDR3 extends over 14 amino acids. V lost 4 bases and J lost 2; bases outside the gene matches: 4. The CDR3 region is CAISGPQGNYGYTF. In DNA, the CDR3 is TGTGCCATCAGTGGACCACAGGGGAACTATGGCTACACCTTC.

The chain has TRBV27 and TRBJ2-6; weak D call: TRBD1 (6 bases). The germline gives CDR1 MNHEY, CDR2 SMNVEV (reference sequence). This CDR3 is 16 amino acids long. The ends were cut back, 5 bases at V and 4 bases at J, with 15 bases in the middle. The CDR3: CASSQWTDAGANVLTF. Here the CDR3 DNA reads TGTGCCAGCAGTCAGTGGACAGACGCAGGGGCCAACGTCCTGACTTTC.

This chain joins TRBV19 and TRBJ1-1; D is perhaps TRBD1 (6 bases). Germline values: CDR1 LNHDA, CDR2 SQIVND (reference sequence). V was shortened by 0 bases and J by 5 bases, with 7 bases between the two germline ends. The CDR3 consists of 13 residues. Written as DNA, the CDR3 is TGTGCCAGTAGTATAGAACAGGGAACTGAAGCTTTCTTT. The encoded protein is CASSIEQGTEAFF.

The sample holds many counts of this clonotype. The genes are TRBV7-2 and TRBJ1-2; perhaps TRBD1 as D (6 bases). CDR1 is SGHTA, CDR2 FQGNSA, per germline. The CDR3 is made up of 13 amino acids. V shed 5 bases and J shed 2 bases, with 9 bases lying between them. The CDR3 bases are TGTGCCAGCAGCACCGGACAGAACTATGGCTACACCTTC. Amino acid sequence: CASSTGQNYGYTF. The full variable domain, with the rest looked up from reference TRBV7-2 and TRBJ1-2, is GAGVSQSPSNKVTEKGKDVELRCDPISGHTALYWYRQSLGQGLEFLIYFQGNSAPDKSGLPSDRFSAERTGGSVSTLTIQRTQQEDSAVYLCASSTGQNYGYTFGSGTRLTVV.

The J gene is TRBJ1-1, the V gene TRBV19; D gene ambiguous. Germline V gene data show CDR1 as LNHDA and CDR2 as SQIVND (reference sequence). Trimming pared 2 bases from V and 0 bases from J, leaving 10 bases between. This CDR3 region has 15 residues. CDR3 in amino acids: CASSINPNMNTEAFF. For the CDR3, the DNA is TGTGCCAGTAGTATAAACCCCAATATGAACACTGAAGCTTTCTTT. The whole variable domain, remainder taken from reference TRBV19 and TRBJ1-1, is DGGITQSPKYLFRKEGQNVTLSCEQNLNHDAMYWYRQDPGQGLRLIYYSQIVNDFQKGDIAEGYSVSREKKESFPLTVTSAQKNPTAFYLCASSINPNMNTEAFFGQGTRLTVV.

This chain uses TRBV19 with TRBJ1-5, with D maybe TRBD1 (5 bases). This CDR3 has 12 amino acids. Germline CDR1 reads LNHDA; CDR2 reads SQIVND (reference sequence). Between the trimmed V and J ends, which lost 2 bases and 15 bases, there was a span of 14 bases. The CDR3 sequence is CASSIRSGTPHF. The CDR3 nucleotides read TGTGCCAGTAGTATACGAAGTGGGACTCCGCATTTT. Full variable domain (missing parts from reference TRBV19 and TRBJ1-5): DGGITQSPKYLFRKEGQNVTLSCEQNLNHDAMYWYRQDPGQGLRLIYYSQIVNDFQKGDIAEGYSVSREKKESFPLTVTSAQKNPTAFYLCASSIRSGTPHFGDGTRLSIL.

CDR3 sequence: CASTTPPDRGRIAFF. Written as DNA, the CDR3 is TGTGCCAGCACCACCCCCCCGGACAGGGGGCGAATAGCTTTCTTT. This chain connects TRBV28 to TRBJ1-1; 11 positions agree with TRBD1. The CDR3 contains 15 residues. J was trimmed by 10 bases and V by 7 bases; bases with no gene match: 14. The germline V gene has CDR1 MDHEN and CDR2 SYDVKM.

This clonotype was observed a few times. The genes are TRBV11-2 and TRBJ2-3; D gene uncertain. Germline loops: CDR1 SGHAT, CDR2 FQNNGV. The CDR3 spans 14 residues. V lost 5 bases to trimming and J lost 3 bases, with 12 bases between them. CDR3 coding DNA: TGTGCCAGCAGCATAAGACTTAGGACAGATACGCAGTATTTT. It encodes CASSIRLRTDTQYF.

The chain recombines TRBV6-5 with TRBJ2-7; D could derive from TRBD1 or TRBD2 (7 bases each). Per the germline V gene, CDR1 is MNHEY and CDR2 is SVGAGI. V lost 7 bases and J lost 1, with 17 bases in between. The CDR3 contains 15 residues. The CDR3 DNA sequence: TGTGCCAGCATGGGGAGGGCAGGGGGTTCCTACGAGCAGTACTTC. This gives the protein CASMGRAGGSYEQYF.